A single sample gave rise to the 22 T cell receptor beta chains below, sequenced in a study of T cell repertoires in cytomegalovirus infection. Using its own MiXCR run on the reads, TCRdb lists one record per CDR3 protein. This table has approximately 750,000 distinct CDR3 sequences, roughly 36% appearing once. The source material was PBMCs. The receptors stem from a human donor in good health (CMV status not recorded). Some clones in this sample may be carry-over from other donors' samples.

V gene TRBV20-1 combines with J gene TRBJ2-3, with 13 bases lining up with TRBD2. Losses at the gene ends were 5 bases for V and 6 bases for J; bases not matched to a gene: 14. The CDR3 is 17 amino acids. Germline V gene lookup returns CDR1 DFQATT and CDR2 SNEGSKA (reference sequence). CDR3 DNA sequence: TGCAGTGCTCCCAAGATACGACTAGCGGGAGGACCGGATACGCAGTATTTT. As protein: CSAPKIRLAGGPDTQYF.

This clonotype turned up a few times. J is TRBJ2-3 and V is TRBV7-6; the D is unclear. V lost 5 bases and J 0 bases, leaving 24 bases between the germline ends. The germline gives CDR1 SGHVS, CDR2 FNYEAQ. This CDR3 is built from 19 residues. The CDR3: CASSPPAQVVPLSTDTQYF. The CDR3 region has the DNA TGTGCCAGCAGCCCCCCCGCCCAAGTGGTACCGTTAAGCACAGATACGCAGTATTTT.

This sequence joins TRBV2 and TRBJ1-5; 10 bases align to TRBD1. Germline assignment: CDR1 SNHLY and CDR2 FYNNEI. V shed 5 bases, J shed 5 bases, and the junction held 6 bases outside the gene matches. CDR3 length: 15 residues. CDR3 loop: CASSKTGGYYQPQHF. In DNA, the CDR3 is TGTGCCAGCAGTAAGACAGGGGGCTATTATCAGCCCCAGCATTTT.

Many counts were recorded for this clonotype. This rearrangement joins TRBV7-2 to TRBJ1-1; D is unclear. The CDR3 runs 14 residues. Germline V gives CDR1 SGHTA, CDR2 FQGNSA. The V and J ends lost 2 bases and 5 bases respectively, with 12 bases between them. CDR3 bases: TGTGCCAGCAGCTTAATCGAAGGGAAGACTGAAGCTTTCTTT. It translates to CASSLIEGKTEAFF.

This chain connects TRBV23-1 to TRBJ1-6; 8 nucleotides line up with TRBD1. TRBV23-1 qualifies as an ORF whose function is uncertain. This CDR3 is built from 17 residues. The V and J ends lost 0 bases and 7 bases, in that order; junction bases with no gene match: 8. The CDR3: CASSQSGQGQENSPLHF. CDR3 nucleotide sequence: TGCGCCAGCAGTCAATCTGGACAGGGACAGGAAAATTCACCCCTCCACTTT.

This clonotype was seen repeatedly, ten times or more. V gene TRBV7-6 combines with J gene TRBJ2-2, with D maybe TRBD2 (5 bases). This CDR3 is 16 amino acids long. V dropped 2 bases and J dropped 0 bases, with 10 bases sitting between them. From germline, CDR1 is SGHVS and CDR2 FNYEAQ. Written as DNA, the CDR3 is TGTGCCAGCAGCTTACGTCCAGCGGCGAACACCGGGGAGCTGTTTTTT. It translates to CASSLRPAANTGELFF.

This clonotype has at least ten counts. The genes are TRBV4-2 and TRBJ2-7; 7 bases fit TRBD1. Unmatched junction bases numbered 6, after V lost 5 bases and J lost 2 bases. Germline V gives CDR1 LGHNA, CDR2 YNFKEQ. The CDR3 length is 14 residues. CDR3 bases: TGTGCCAGCAGCTCCGGGACAGCCACCTACGAGCAGTACTTC. Translated, it gives CASSSGTATYEQYF.

This clonotype was found many times. The chain has TRBV7-8 and TRBJ2-1; TRBD1 aligns across 7 bases. Germline lookup yields CDR1 SGHVS and CDR2 FQNEAQ. J lost 7 bases, V lost 0 bases, and 0 bases had no gene match. The CDR3 runs to 13 residues. CDR3 nucleotide sequence: TGTGCCAGCAGCTTAGCGACAGGGAATGAGCAGTTCTTC. This translates into CASSLATGNEQFF.

This chain joins TRBV10-3 and TRBJ1-1, with D possibly TRBD1 on 5 matching bases. V lost 2 bases to trimming and J lost 10 bases, with 17 bases between them. The CDR3 totals 14 residues. CDR1 and CDR2 (germline): ENHRY, SYGVKD. The CDR3 nucleotides are TGTGCCATCAGTGAGACGTGGAGCTACGGGGGAGCTTTCTTT. Protein sequence: CAISETWSYGGAFF.

V is TRBV10-3 and J is TRBJ1-6; D gene ambiguous. V dropped 7 bases and J dropped 7 bases, with 11 bases sitting between them. Germline-derived CDR1 and CDR2 are ENHRY and SYGVKD. This CDR3 is built from 13 residues. CDR3 amino acids: CAITPSANSPLHF. The CDR3 region has the DNA TGTGCCATCACCCCCTCCGCAAATTCACCCCTCCACTTT.

This clonotype was counted a few times. The chain uses TRBV5-1 and TRBJ2-2; weak D call: TRBD2 (7 bases). With 4 bases removed from V and 4 bases from J, the gap between germline ends came to 17 bases. Germline lookup yields CDR1 SGHRS and CDR2 YFSETQ. CDR3 length: 16 residues. CDR3 protein: CASSVDKGGSTGELFF. The DNA for the CDR3 is TGCGCCAGCAGCGTCGATAAGGGGGGGAGCACCGGGGAGCTGTTTTTT. Drawing the rest from reference TRBV5-1 and TRBJ2-2, the complete variable domain is KAGVTQTPRYLIKTRGQQVTLSCSPISGHRSVSWYQQTPGQGLQFLFEYFSETQRNKGNFPGRFSGRQFSNSRSEMNVSTLELGDSALYLCASSVDKGGSTGELFFGEGSRLTVL.

The chain links TRBV19 to TRBJ1-5; possible D gene TRBD1, 6 bases. The ends were cut back, 0 bases at V and 9 bases at J, with 15 bases in the middle. Looked up from germline, CDR1 is LNHDA and CDR2 is SQIVND (reference sequence). The CDR3 contains 15 residues. The CDR3 DNA sequence: TGTGCCAGTAGTATAGAAGGGGGTCAGGAGACGCCCCAGCATTTT. Protein sequence: CASSIEGGQETPQHF.

The chain employs TRBV6-1 and TRBJ2-3; a weak D match, TRBD2 (6 bases). The V gene's germline CDR1 is MNHNS and CDR2 SASEGT. V was clipped by 4 bases and J by 1 base, with 27 bases between them. The length of the CDR3 is 20 residues. The CDR3 nucleotides read TGTGCCAGCAGTGCCCTGGGCGGGAAGTCGGAGAGCGGGCGCACAGATACGCAGTATTTT. It specifies CASSALGGKSESGRTDTQYF.

This clonotype was seen repeatedly, ten times or more. The gene calls are TRBV7-8 and TRBJ2-7; TRBD1 aligns across 7 bases. The germline V gene encodes CDR1 SGHVS and CDR2 FQNEAQ. This CDR3 region has 14 residues. The ends lost 3 bases at V and 3 bases at J; junction bases unmatched: 5. The CDR3 DNA reads TGTGCCAGCAGCTTGAACAGGGGATACTACGAGCAGTACTTC. Its translation is CASSLNRGYYEQYF. Based on the CDR3 plus reference TRBV7-8 and TRBJ2-7, the full variable domain is GAGVSQSPRYKVAKRGQDVALRCDPISGHVSLFWYQQALGQGPEFLTYFQNEAQLDKSGLPSDRFFAERPEGSVSTLKIQRTQQEDSAVYLCASSLNRGYYEQYFGPGTRLTVT.

The CDR3 DNA reads as TGTGCCAGCAGCGAAGGGCGCAGGGCGAATTCACCCCTCCACTTT. It translates to CASSEGRRANSPLHF. V gene TRBV7-3 combines with J gene TRBJ1-6; perhaps TRBD1 as D (5 bases). V was pared by 5 bases and J by 7 bases, with 15 bases between. The CDR3 length is 15 residues. CDR1 is SGHTA and CDR2 is FQGTGA in the germline V gene.

This clonotype was detected only a few times. This chain uses TRBV12-3 or TRBV12-4 with TRBJ2-5; D perhaps matches TRBD2 (5 bases). The CDR3 is made up of 14 amino acids. The V end was cut by 5 bases, the J end by 10 bases, with 20 bases between. The CDR3 sequence: CASSPQGSYGDQYF. CDR3 sequence (DNA): TGTGCCAGCAGTCCCCAAGGGAGTTATGGGGACCAGTACTTC.

The chain has TRBV28 and TRBJ2-7; weak D call: TRBD1 (5 bases). The CDR3 contains 11 residues. Trimming took off 6 bases at V and 6 bases at J, with 9 bases between the two ends. Germline V gives CDR1 MDHEN, CDR2 SYDVKM. CDR3 coding DNA: TGTGCCAGCAGCCCCAGGGCCGAGCAGTACTTC. Amino acid sequence: CASSPRAEQYF. The variable domain in full, with the rest retrieved from reference TRBV28 and TRBJ2-7, is DVKVTQSSRYLVKRTGEKVFLECVQDMDHENMFWYRQDPGLGLRLIYFSYDVKMKEKGDIPEGYSVSREKKERFSLILESASTNQTSMYLCASSPRAEQYFGPGTRLTVT.

V is TRBV4-1 and J is TRBJ1-5; D is perhaps TRBD1 (5 bases). The germline V gene has CDR1 MGHRA and CDR2 YSYEKL. V lost 0 bases, J lost 3 bases, and 9 bases lay in between. The length of the CDR3 is 15 residues. The CDR3 DNA is TGCGCCAGCAGCCAAGATCACGGGGCCAATCAGCCCCAGCATTTT. Residues: CASSQDHGANQPQHF.

This clonotype was recorded many times. The V gene is TRBV14, the J gene TRBJ2-6, with TRBD1 matching 9 bases. The V gene's germline CDR1 is SGHDN and CDR2 FVKESK. CDR3 length equals 17 residues. Trimming cost V 4 bases and J 0 bases; bases outside gene matches: 4. As DNA, the CDR3 is TGTGCCAGCAGCCTTAGGACAGGGGCCTCTGGGGCCAACGTCCTGACTTTC. This translates into CASSLRTGASGANVLTF.

This clonotype came up many times. V usage is TRBV19 and J usage is TRBJ2-6; unclear D gene. This CDR3 comprises 14 residues. V was cut by 9 bases and J by 1 base, with 10 bases left in between. Germline V CDR1 and CDR2: LNHDA, SQIVND (reference sequence). Here the CDR3 reads CASSPPSGANVLTF. The CDR3 nucleotides are TGTGCCAGCAGCCCTCCGTCTGGGGCCAACGTCCTGACTTTC.

The chain couples TRBV5-4 to TRBJ2-4; maybe TRBD1 (6 bases). The CDR3 totals 17 residues. V lost 3 bases and J 0 bases, leaving 16 bases between the germline ends. The germline V gene has CDR1 SGHNT and CDR2 YYREEE (reference sequence). The CDR3 DNA reads TGTGCCAGCAGCTCTAAGACGGACAGAGGAGCCAAAAACATTCAGTACTTC. It translates to CASSSKTDRGAKNIQYF. The full variable domain, with the rest looked up from reference TRBV5-4 and TRBJ2-4, is ETGVTQSPTHLIKTRGQQVTLRCSSQSGHNTVSWYQQALGQGPQFIFQYYREEENGRGNFPPRFSGLQFPNYSSELNVNALELDDSALYLCASSSKTDRGAKNIQYFGAGTRLSVL.

This clonotype has a handful of counts. The gene calls are TRBV28 and TRBJ2-7, with D tentatively TRBD2 (5 bases). The CDR3 spans 15 residues. Germline lookup yields CDR1 MDHEN and CDR2 SYDVKM. V was trimmed by 7 bases and J by 0 bases, leaving 16 bases between them. The CDR3 sequence is CASTSDGKSSYEQYF. In DNA, the CDR3 is TGTGCCAGCACCTCGGACGGGAAGAGCTCCTACGAGCAGTACTTC.